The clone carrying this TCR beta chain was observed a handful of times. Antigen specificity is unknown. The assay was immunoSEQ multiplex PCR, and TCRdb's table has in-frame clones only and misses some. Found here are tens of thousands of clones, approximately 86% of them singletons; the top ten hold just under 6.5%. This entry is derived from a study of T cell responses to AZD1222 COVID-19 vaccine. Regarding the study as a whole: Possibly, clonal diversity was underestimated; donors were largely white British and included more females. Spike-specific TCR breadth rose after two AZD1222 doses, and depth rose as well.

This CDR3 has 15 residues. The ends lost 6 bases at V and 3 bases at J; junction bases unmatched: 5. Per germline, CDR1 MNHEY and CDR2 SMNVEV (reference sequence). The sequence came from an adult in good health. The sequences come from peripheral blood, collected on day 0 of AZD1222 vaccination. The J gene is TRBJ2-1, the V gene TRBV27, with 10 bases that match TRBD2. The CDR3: CASSPGTSVYNEQFF. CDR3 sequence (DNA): TGTGCCAGCAGCCCCGGGACTAGCGTCTACAATGAGCAGTTCTTC.